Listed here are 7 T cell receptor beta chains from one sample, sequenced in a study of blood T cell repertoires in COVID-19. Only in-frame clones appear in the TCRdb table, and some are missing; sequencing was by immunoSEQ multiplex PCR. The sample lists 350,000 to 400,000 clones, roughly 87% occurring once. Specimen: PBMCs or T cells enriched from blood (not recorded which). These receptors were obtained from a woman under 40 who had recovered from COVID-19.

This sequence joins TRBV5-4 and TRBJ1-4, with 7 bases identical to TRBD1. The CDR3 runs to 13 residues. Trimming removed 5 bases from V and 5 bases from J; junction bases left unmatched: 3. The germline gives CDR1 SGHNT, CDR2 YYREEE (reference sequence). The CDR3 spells CASRGQLNEKLFF. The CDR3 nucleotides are TGTGCCAGCAGGGGACAGCTAAATGAAAAACTGTTTTTT.

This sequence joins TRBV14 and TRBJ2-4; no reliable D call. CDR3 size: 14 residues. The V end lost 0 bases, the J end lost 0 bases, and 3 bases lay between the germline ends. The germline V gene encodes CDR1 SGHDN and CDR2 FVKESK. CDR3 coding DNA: TGTGCCAGCAGCCAAGATCTAGCCAAAAACATTCAGTACTTC. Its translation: CASSQDLAKNIQYF.

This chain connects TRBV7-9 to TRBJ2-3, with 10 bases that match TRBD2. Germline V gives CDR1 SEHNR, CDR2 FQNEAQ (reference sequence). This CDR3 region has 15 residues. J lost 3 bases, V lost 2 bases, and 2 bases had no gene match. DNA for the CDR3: TGTGCCAGCAGCTTACTAGCGGGAGAAACAGATACGCAGTATTTT. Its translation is CASSLLAGETDTQYF.

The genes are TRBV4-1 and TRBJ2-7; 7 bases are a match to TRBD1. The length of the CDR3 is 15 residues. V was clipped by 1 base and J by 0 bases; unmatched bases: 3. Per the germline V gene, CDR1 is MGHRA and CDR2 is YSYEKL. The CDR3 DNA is TGCGCCAGCAGCCAAGCAGGGGGTTTCTCCTACGAGCAGTACTTC. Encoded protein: CASSQAGGFSYEQYF.

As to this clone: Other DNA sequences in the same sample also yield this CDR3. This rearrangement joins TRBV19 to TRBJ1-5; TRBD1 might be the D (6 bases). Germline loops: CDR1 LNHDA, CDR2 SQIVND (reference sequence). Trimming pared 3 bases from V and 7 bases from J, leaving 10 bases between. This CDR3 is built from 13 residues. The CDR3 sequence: CASSIRGGQPQHF. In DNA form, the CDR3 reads TGTGCCAGTAGTATCAGGGGCGGCCAGCCCCAGCATTTT.

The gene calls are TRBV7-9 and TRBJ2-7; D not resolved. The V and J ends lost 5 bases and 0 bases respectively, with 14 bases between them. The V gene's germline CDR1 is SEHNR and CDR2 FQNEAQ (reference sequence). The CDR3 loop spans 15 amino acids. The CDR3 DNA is TGTGCCAGCAGCCCCGCCCTGGCGGCCTCCTACGAGCAGTACTTC. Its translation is CASSPALAASYEQYF.

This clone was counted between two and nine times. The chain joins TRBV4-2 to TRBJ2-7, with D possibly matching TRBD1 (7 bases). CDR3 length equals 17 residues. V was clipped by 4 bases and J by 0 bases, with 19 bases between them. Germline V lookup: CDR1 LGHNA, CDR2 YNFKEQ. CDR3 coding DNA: TGTGCCAGCAGCCTAACCTCCGCGGGGACAGACTCCTACGAGCAGTACTTC. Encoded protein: CASSLTSAGTDSYEQYF.